Listed below are T cell receptor beta chains from one sample, sequenced in a study of PD-1 blockade in classical Hodgkin lymphoma. Produced via immunoSEQ multiplex PCR; TCRdb's table is partial and in-frame only. The sample records tens of thousands of clones, 90% being singletons. The sequencing used peripheral blood mononuclear cells (PBMCs), collected before the fourth cycle of nivolumab. Receptors originate from a human donor with classical Hodgkin lymphoma. The CDR3 runs from the conserved cysteine through the conserved F or W. The D gene is left open where the match is weak. Clone sizes are given selectively: once, few, many, or a class where the clone is expanded.

D gene	V gene	clone size	CDR3 length	J gene	CDR3 DNA	CDR3 protein
TRBD2	TRBV7-2	.	15	TRBJ2-2	TGTGCCAGCAGCTTAGGCCCTAGCGGGGTCGGGGAGCTGTTTTTT	CASSLGPSGVGELFF
.	TRBV7-9	.	12	TRBJ2-1	TGTGCCAGCAGCTTAGAGCAGCCAGGGCTGTTCTTC	CASSLEQPGLFF
.	TRBV7-9	.	13	TRBJ1-6	TGTGCCAGCAGCCCGTCAGACAGGTCACCCCTCCACTTT	CASSPSDRSPLHF
.	TRBV7-9	once	14	TRBJ2-1	TGTGCCAGCAGCTTAACTACTGGATACAATGAGCAGTTCTTC	CASSLTTGYNEQFF
.	TRBV5-6	.	15	TRBJ2-7	TGTGCCAGCAGCTTGGTGGGTCACAGTACCTACGAGCAGTACTTC	CASSLVGHSTYEQYF
TRBD1	TRBV7-2	.	15	TRBJ1-1	TGTGCCAGCAGTCTTGACAGGGATGGGGCCACTGAAGCTTTCTTT	CASSLDRDGATEAFF
TRBD1	TRBV10-1	.	13	TRBJ2-7	TGCGCCAGCAGTGACCCGACAGGGATCGAGCAGTACTTC	CASSDPTGIEQYF
.	TRBV7-9	.	13	TRBJ1-1	TGTGCCAGCAGCTTCTGGGGGAACACTGAAGCTTTCTTT	CASSFWGNTEAFF
TRBD1	TRBV5-6	once	16	TRBJ2-7	TGTGCCAGCAGCGGGGCATTGGACAGGGGGTTCTACGAGCAGTACTTC	CASSGALDRGFYEQYF
.	TRBV4-2	.	14	TRBJ1-5	TGTGCCAGCAGCCGAACCGATAGCAATCAGCCCCAGCATTTT	CASSRTDSNQPQHF
.	TRBV10-3	few	13	TRBJ2-2	TGTGCCATCAGTGAGGAAAGGGGAGGGGAGCTGTTTTTT	CAISEERGGELFF
TRBD1	TRBV2	.	15	TRBJ2-3	TGTGCCAGCAGGGTACCGGGACAGGGCACAGATACGCAGTATTTT	CASRVPGQGTDTQYF
TRBD2	TRBV5-1	.	14	TRBJ2-3	TGCGCCAGCAGCCGGGGACTAGCCCCAGATACGCAGTATTTT	CASSRGLAPDTQYF
TRBD1	TRBV18	.	15	TRBJ1-1	TGTGCCAGCTCACCATATTCAGGGGGAGGCACTGAAGCTTTCTTT	CASSPYSGGGTEAFF
.	TRBV29-1	.	12	TRBJ1-1	TGCAGCGTTGGACAGGCTGGGACTGAAGCTTTCTTT	CSVGQAGTEAFF
.	TRBV27	.	15	TRBJ2-6	TGTGCCAGCAGTTTCAGAGCCTCTGGGGCCAACGTCCTGACTTTC	CASSFRASGANVLTF
.	TRBV9	.	16	TRBJ2-7	TGTGCCAGCAGCGTAGTGGGCGGGGTGATCTCCTACGAGCAGTACTTC	CASSVVGGVISYEQYF
.	TRBV15	.	15	TRBJ1-5	TGTGCCACCAGCTCTCTAAATGGGCCCTGGCAGCCCCAGCATTTT	CATSSLNGPWQPQHF
TRBD1	TRBV5-1	.	14	TRBJ2-2	TGCGCCAGCAGCTTTACCCAGGGGGACGGGGAGCTGTTTTTT	CASSFTQGDGELFF
.	TRBV7-2	.	18	TRBJ1-2	TGTGCCAGCAGCTTTTATACTCCGGGACCGGGAAAGGACTATGGCTACACCTTC	CASSFYTPGPGKDYGYTF
.	TRBV6-6	.	16	TRBJ1-5	TGTGCCAGCAGTTATGGGTCAGGTCATAGCAATCAGCCCCAGCATTTT	CASSYGSGHSNQPQHF
.	TRBV19	.	14	TRBJ2-5	TGTGCCAGTAGTATAGGTTGGCGGCAAGAGACCCAGTACTTC	CASSIGWRQETQYF
.	TRBV6-5	.	13	TRBJ1-5	TGTGCCAGCAGTTACAGGGATGAAAAGCCCCAGCATTTT	CASSYRDEKPQHF
.	TRBV9	.	15	TRBJ1-1	TGTGCCAGCAGCGGGGGGCAGGGGCTGAACACTGAAGCTTTCTTT	CASSGGQGLNTEAFF
.	TRBV4-1	.	14	TRBJ2-3	TGCGCCAGCAGTCCTACGGCTAGCACAGATACGCAGTATTTT	CASSPTASTDTQYF
.	TRBV6-5	.	11	TRBJ2-2	TGTGCCAGTCACGCGACCGGGGAGCTGTTTTTT	CASHATGELFF
.	TRBV9	few	12	TRBJ2-2	TGTGCCAGCAGCGTTTCGTCAGGGGAGCTGTTTTTT	CASSVSSGELFF
TRBD1	TRBV29-1	.	15	TRBJ1-2	TGCAGCGTTTTGTTCGGTGGACAGGGGTTTCGTGGCTACACCTTC	CSVLFGGQGFRGYTF
TRBD2	TRBV15	.	15	TRBJ2-1	TGTGCCACCAGCAGAGAGCCTGGACTAGCCGGTGAGCAGTTCTTC	CATSREPGLAGEQFF
.	TRBV5-1	.	15	TRBJ2-1	TGCGCCAGCAGCTTCCCTTTCACTAGTGCCGATGAGCAGTTCTTC	CASSFPFTSADEQFF
.	TRBV18	.	15	TRBJ2-2	TGTGCCAGCTCACCGGCCGACAGCGGGTCCGGGGAGCTGTTTTTT	CASSPADSGSGELFF
.	TRBV7-9	.	14	TRBJ2-3	TGTGCCAGCAGCTCGGGACTTACCACAGATACGCAGTATTTT	CASSSGLTTDTQYF
.	TRBV6-1	.	13	TRBJ1-1	TGTGCCAGCAGTCGAGTATGGATCACTGAAGCTTTCTTT	CASSRVWITEAFF
TRBD2	TRBV9	.	14	TRBJ2-5	TGTGCCAGCAGGCCTAGCGGGAGCGGAGAGACCCAGTACTTC	CASRPSGSGETQYF
.	TRBV6-5	.	10	TRBJ1-1	TGTGCCAGCTGGGGGGGTGAAGCTTTCTTT	CASWGGEAFF
TRBD2	TRBV10-3	.	17	TRBJ2-1	TGTGCCATCAGTGAACGATGGGCGGGGGGACCCTACAATGAGCAGTTCTTC	CAISERWAGGPYNEQFF
TRBD1	TRBV28	.	17	TRBJ1-2	TGTGCCAGCAGTTCTTCCGCCGGGACAGGGACTAACTATGGCTACACCTTC	CASSSSAGTGTNYGYTF
TRBD2	TRBV4-2	.	16	TRBJ2-3	TGTGCCAGCAGCTCTCGGATAGCGGGGGGTTTAGATACGCAGTATTTT	CASSSRIAGGLDTQYF
TRBD1	TRBV2	.	15	TRBJ2-7	TGTGCCAGCAGCCAAAGGGGACAGGGCCTTTACGAGCAGTACTTC	CASSQRGQGLYEQYF
TRBD1	TRBV7-2	.	17	TRBJ1-2	TGTGCCAGCAGCTTAGATAAACTACAGGGGCAGGGCTATGGCTACACCTTC	CASSLDKLQGQGYGYTF
TRBD1	TRBV5-1	.	13	TRBJ1-2	TGCGCCAGCAGCTTGGCAGGGGGCCATGGCTACACCTTC	CASSLAGGHGYTF